The present entry profiles one T cell receptor beta chain with its context. This CDR3 has 17 amino acids. V lost 3 bases to trimming and J lost 4 bases, with 16 bases between them. Germline values: CDR1 ENHRY, CDR2 SYGVKD. This sample is part of a study of blood T cell repertoires in COVID-19. Repertoires were generated with immunoSEQ multiplex PCR, while TCRdb's copy carries only in-frame clones and drops some. The profile shows around 160,000 clones, around 80% of them singletons. Each participant's cohort was designated according to participant-reported clinical history. The chain combines TRBV10-3 with TRBJ2-6; D call uncertain. This TCR derives from a man aged 50 or older who had recovered from COVID-19. Input material: PBMCs or T cells enriched from blood (not recorded which). In DNA form, the CDR3 reads TGTGCCATCAGTGATGATTTGGCTCGTACCGGGGCCAACGTCCTGACTTTC. It encodes CAISDDLARTGANVLTF.